The 18 T cell receptor beta chains in this list originate from one sample, sequenced in a study of blood T cell repertoires in COVID-19. Sequenced by immunoSEQ multiplex PCR; TCRdb stores in-frame clones only, minus some. The sample contains approximately 210,000 clones, around 80% of which appear only once. Sequencing was performed on peripheral blood. The receptor set was obtained from an elderly woman with COVID-19, enrolled during active disease.

This clone came up once. V usage is TRBV20-1 and J usage is TRBJ1-1; D ambiguous. V lost 4 bases, J lost 12 bases, and 15 bases lay in between. CDR3 size: 11 residues. Per the germline V gene, CDR1 is DFQATT and CDR2 is SNEGSKA (reference sequence). CDR3 sequence: CSAIGGSRTFF. For the CDR3, the DNA is TGCAGTGCTATAGGCGGCAGTAGGACTTTCTTT.

The chain employs TRBV27 and TRBJ2-2; 8 bases match TRBD1. Germline trimming cut 6 bases from V and 5 bases from J; bases unmatched to any gene: 11. Germline CDR1 is MNHEY and CDR2 is SMNVEV (reference sequence). The CDR3 loop spans 16 amino acids. The CDR3 nucleotides are TGTGCCAGCAGCCGTTCCTCTGGGACAGGAACCGGGGAGCTGTTTTTT. This translates into CASSRSSGTGTGELFF.

The V call is TRBV2, the J call TRBJ1-5; 8 bases line up with TRBD1. V was pared by 6 bases and J by 6 bases, with 13 bases of the junction left unmatched. This CDR3 spans 16 amino acids. Per the germline V gene, CDR1 is SNHLY and CDR2 is FYNNEI. The CDR3 coding sequence is TGTGCCAGCAGGACAGGGGATAGTGCGGGTAGTCAGCCCCAGCATTTT. This translates into CASRTGDSAGSQPQHF.

V gene TRBV19 combines with J gene TRBJ1-2; 9 bases line up with TRBD1. V gave up 4 bases and J gave up 4 bases; unmatched junction bases: 7. The length of the CDR3 is 15 residues. Germline lookup yields CDR1 LNHDA and CDR2 SQIVND (reference sequence). The CDR3 sequence: CASSTGGQGFYGYTF. Here the CDR3 DNA reads TGTGCCAGTAGTACGGGGGGACAGGGATTCTATGGCTACACCTTC. Based on the CDR3 plus reference TRBV19 and TRBJ1-2, the full variable domain is DGGITQSPKYLFRKEGQNVTLSCEQNLNHDAMYWYRQDPGQGLRLIYYSQIVNDFQKGDIAEGYSVSREKKESFPLTVTSAQKNPTAFYLCASSTGGQGFYGYTFGSGTRLTVV.

This chain uses TRBV5-8 with TRBJ2-5; 10 nucleotides align to TRBD2. The J segment lost 5 bases and the V segment lost 4 bases, leaving 11 bases of the junction unmatched. Germline lookup yields CDR1 SGHTS and CDR2 YDEGEE. The CDR3 covers 16 residues. The CDR3 coding sequence is TGTGCCAGCAGCCGACCTAGCGGGGGAACGACGGAGACCCAGTACTTC. Translating it yields CASSRPSGGTTETQYF.

The genes are TRBV10-3 and TRBJ2-2; D is ambiguous. With 2 bases removed from V and 6 bases from J, the gap between germline ends came to 13 bases. This CDR3 has 15 amino acids. The V gene's germline CDR1 is ENHRY and CDR2 SYGVKD. As DNA, the CDR3 is TGTGCCATCAGTGAGAACTATAAGATATCCGGGGAGCTGTTTTTT. It specifies CAISENYKISGELFF.

The chain is built from TRBV4-1 and TRBJ1-4; D gene unclear. V dropped 0 bases and J dropped 3 bases, with 11 bases sitting between them. Germline assignment: CDR1 MGHRA and CDR2 YSYEKL. The CDR3 is 16 amino acids. The CDR3 sequence is CASSQDRRSANEKLFF. The CDR3 DNA sequence: TGCGCCAGCAGCCAAGACCGCCGATCGGCTAATGAAAAACTGTTTTTT.

The rearrangement links TRBV19 to TRBJ2-7, with 10 bases that match TRBD1. This CDR3 has 14 residues. Germline loops: CDR1 LNHDA, CDR2 SQIVND (reference sequence). V trimming: 4 bases; J trimming: 4 bases; junction bases outside the gene matches: 4. CDR3 DNA: TGTGCCAGTAGTAGGGGACAGGGGATTTACGAGCAGTACTTC. It codes for CASSRGQGIYEQYF.

The V gene is TRBV3-1 (or the pseudogene TRBV3-2), the J gene TRBJ2-7; TRBD2 agrees at 11 bases. The CDR3 sequence is 15 residues long. The germline gives CDR1 LGHDT, CDR2 YNNKEL (reference sequence). V shed 1 base and J 2 bases; nucleotides not matched to a gene: 1. The CDR3: CASSQGLAGPYEQYF. In DNA, the CDR3 is TGTGCCAGCAGCCAAGGACTAGCGGGGCCCTACGAGCAGTACTTC.

The J gene is TRBJ2-5, the V gene TRBV3-1 (or the pseudogene TRBV3-2); 9 positions match TRBD2. Germline CDR1 and CDR2: LGHDT and YNNKEL (reference sequence). CDR3 size: 16 residues. Germline trimming cut 4 bases from V and 5 bases from J; bases unmatched to any gene: 11. Written as DNA, the CDR3 is TGTGCCAGCAGCCCCAAAGGCGGGGGGGCCGGTGAGACCCAGTACTTC. This translates into CASSPKGGGAGETQYF.

This rearrangement joins TRBV19 to TRBJ1-5; TRBD1 might be the D (6 bases). V was cut by 7 bases and J by 3 bases, with 13 bases left in between. CDR1 is LNHDA, CDR2 SQIVND, per germline (reference sequence). CDR3 length equals 14 residues. The CDR3 here is CASMGAGLNQPQHF. DNA of the CDR3: TGTGCCAGTATGGGGGCAGGGCTCAATCAGCCCCAGCATTTT.

This clone was detected once. J is TRBJ1-5 and V is TRBV6-6; D not resolved. Trimming stripped 5 bases from V and 5 bases from J, with 13 bases between. There are 14 residues in the CDR3. Germline lookup yields CDR1 MNHNY and CDR2 SVGAGI (reference sequence). The CDR3 reads CASSPPGGDQPQHF. DNA for the CDR3: TGTGCCAGCAGTCCCCCTGGAGGCGATCAGCCCCAGCATTTT.

This rearrangement joins TRBV7-3 to TRBJ2-2; the D gene is possibly TRBD2 (6 bases). Germline V gene data show CDR1 as SGHTA and CDR2 as FQGTGA. V shed 5 bases and J shed 3 bases, with 10 bases lying between them. The CDR3 has 14 amino acids. CDR3 sequence: CASSTGTHTGELFF. CDR3 nucleotide sequence: TGTGCCAGCAGCACCGGGACTCACACCGGGGAGCTGTTTTTT.

The table lists this clone with a count of one. The chain couples TRBV3-1 (or the pseudogene TRBV3-2) to TRBJ1-2; D is uncertain. Germline V CDR1 and CDR2: LGHDT, YNNKEL (reference sequence). CDR3 size: 13 residues. Trimming pared 0 bases from V and 6 bases from J, leaving 8 bases between. CDR3 residues: CASSQESPNGYTF. The CDR3 DNA reads TGTGCCAGCAGCCAAGAGAGCCCCAATGGCTACACCTTC.

V and J are TRBV4-1 and TRBJ1-3; possibly TRBD1 for D (6 bases). The germline V gene has CDR1 MGHRA and CDR2 YSYEKL. The CDR3 totals 15 residues. Between the trimmed V and J ends, which lost 4 bases and 0 bases, there was a span of 10 bases. The CDR3 reads CASSLGQSSGNTIYF. CDR3 DNA sequence: TGCGCCAGCAGCCTAGGACAGAGCTCTGGAAACACCATATATTTT.

CDR3 residues: CASSYPGQGTNEQFF. CDR3 DNA: TGTGCCAGCAGTTATCCGGGACAGGGGACCAATGAGCAGTTCTTC. This chain connects TRBV6-2 or TRBV6-3 to TRBJ2-1; 10 nucleotides match TRBD1. The trim removed 3 bases at V and 6 bases at J, leaving 5 bases unmatched. This CDR3 contains 15 residues. Germline CDR1 is MNHEY and CDR2 is SVGEGT.

The gene calls are TRBV6-6 and TRBJ1-6; maybe TRBD1 (6 bases). The CDR3 is 12 amino acids. Trimming cost V 6 bases and J 10 bases, with 10 bases left between them. Germline V gene lookup returns CDR1 MNHNY and CDR2 SVGAGI (reference sequence). Here the CDR3 DNA reads TGTGCCAGCAGCCAGGGGTCCTCACCCCTCCACTTT. Translating gives CASSQGSSPLHF.

V usage is TRBV28 and J usage is TRBJ2-5, with 9 nucleotides matching TRBD2. Germline CDR1 reads MDHEN; CDR2 reads SYDVKM. The CDR3 is 13 residues long. V dropped 6 bases and J dropped 3; count of bases not matched to a gene: 2. The CDR3 nucleotides are TGTGCCAGCAGGTTAGCGGGGGAAGAGACCCAGTACTTC. Its protein is CASRLAGEETQYF.